Each of the 10 T cell receptor beta chains below was sequenced from the same sample in a study of molecular identifiers for immune sequencing clone quantification. TCRdb independently ran MiXCR on the PCR reads; one entry per CDR3 protein. The sample yields 97,000 or so distinct CDR3 sequences, 20% to 25% seen once. The specimen was naive CD8+ T cells from blood, with Jurkat cell RNA spiked in. Documented subset: FACS-sorted CD8+CD4-CCR7+CD45RA+ naive T cells. All receptors derive from a human donor in good health. Some libraries in this study had Jurkat cell RNA spiked in.

This clonotype was picked up a small number of times. The chain recombines TRBV7-9 with TRBJ1-2; D gene unclear. Trimming removed 6 bases at V and 7 bases at J, with 24 bases between. The CDR3 has 16 amino acids. CDR1 SEHNR and CDR2 FQNEAQ come from the germline V gene (reference sequence). The CDR3: CASSYQLFEGFGGYTF. The CDR3 DNA reads as TGTGCCAGCAGTTACCAGCTTTTCGAGGGTTTTGGTGGCTACACCTTC.

As regards this clonotype: A much larger clone lies one base from this, so it may be a read error. The chain uses TRBV28 and TRBJ2-7, with D perhaps being TRBD1 or TRBD2 (5 bases each). The CDR3 is 14 amino acids. CDR1 and CDR2 from the germline V gene are MDHEN and SYDVKM. The DNA of the CDR3 is TGTGCCAGCAGTTTATTGGACGAGGGGAACGAGCGGTACTTC. Its protein product is CASSLLDEGNERYF.

To note about this clonotype: Sequence at one end of the junction differs from germline and may be a read error. The V gene is TRBV7-9, the J gene TRBJ2-2; D tentatively fits TRBD1 or TRBD2 (5 bases each). In germline, CDR1 is SEHNR, CDR2 FQNEAQ (reference sequence). CDR3 size: 18 residues. The CDR3 region has the DNA TGTGCCAGCAGCCCATCCCAAGGACAAGGTCCTTCGTCCGGGGAGCTGTTGTTT. It is translated as CASSPSQGQGPSSGELLF.

Many counts were recorded for this clonotype. J is TRBJ2-3 and V is TRBV12-3 or TRBV12-4; D not certain. V lost 7 bases to trimming and J lost 5 bases, with 7 bases between them. The CDR3 length is 11 residues. The chain's CDR3 is CASNGGDTQYF. Written as DNA, the CDR3 is TGTGCCAGCAATGGTGGAGATACGCAGTATTTT.

This clonotype was observed many times. V is TRBV6-5 and J is TRBJ2-2; no clear D gene. There are 14 residues in the CDR3. Germline CDR1 and CDR2: MNHEY and SVGAGI. The V end lost 0 bases, the J end lost 4 bases, and 6 bases lay between the germline ends. CDR3 protein: CASSYSISTGELFF. DNA for the CDR3: TGTGCCAGCAGTTACTCGATTTCCACCGGGGAGCTGTTTTTT.

This clonotype was recorded many times. The chain couples TRBV6-5 to TRBJ1-1, with D possibly TRBD1 on 5 matching bases. The CDR3 is made up of 17 amino acids. The V end was cut by 6 bases, the J end by 0 bases, with 20 bases between. Germline CDR1 MNHEY, CDR2 SVGAGI. This CDR3 reads CASSHGHRMILNTEAFF. The CDR3 nucleotides read TGTGCCAGCAGCCATGGGCACAGGATGATCTTGAACACTGAAGCTTTCTTT.

The table lists this clonotype with many counts. The genes are TRBV28 and TRBJ2-7; D not certain. The CDR3 has 11 residues. Germline CDR1 is MDHEN and CDR2 is SYDVKM. V was trimmed by 2 bases and J by 6 bases, leaving 5 bases between them. This CDR3 reads CASSLTVEQYF. The DNA for the CDR3 is TGTGCCAGCAGTTTAACGGTCGAGCAGTACTTC.

This clonotype was counted ten times or more. The V gene is TRBV19, the J gene TRBJ1-1; D is unclear. The V gene's germline CDR1 is LNHDA and CDR2 SQIVND (reference sequence). The CDR3 contains 15 residues. The V end lost 0 bases, the J end lost 7 bases, and 15 bases lay between the germline ends. CDR3 amino acids: CASSIDPVLGFEAFF. Written as DNA, the CDR3 is TGTGCCAGTAGTATAGATCCGGTGTTGGGGTTTGAAGCTTTCTTT. Complete variable domain (other parts from reference TRBV19 and TRBJ1-1): DGGITQSPKYLFRKEGQNVTLSCEQNLNHDAMYWYRQDPGQGLRLIYYSQIVNDFQKGDIAEGYSVSREKKESFPLTVTSAQKNPTAFYLCASSIDPVLGFEAFFGQGTRLTVV.

This chain links TRBV30 with TRBJ2-3, with TRBD1 matching 7 bases. CDR3 length: 16 residues. J lost 0 bases, V lost 3 bases, and 9 bases had no gene match. Germline assignment: CDR1 GTSNPN and CDR2 SVGIG (reference sequence). CDR3 nucleotides: TGTGCCTGGAGCGACCTCCGGGACAGAAGCACAGATACGCAGTATTTT. The encoded protein is CAWSDLRDRSTDTQYF.

This clonotype occurred many times. V and J are TRBV4-3 and TRBJ2-7; the D gene is possibly TRBD2 (5 bases). V gave up 1 base and J gave up 4 bases, with 20 bases separating them. Germline assignment: CDR1 LGHNA and CDR2 YSLEER. This CDR3 contains 17 residues. As DNA, the CDR3 is TGCGCCAGCAGCCAAGCAGCCCCTCGGGATGGTTGGTACGAGCAGTACTTC. This translates into CASSQAAPRDGWYEQYF.